This T cell receptor beta chain was documented in a study of PD-L1 blockade in urothelial cancer. The CDR3 sequence is 13 residues long. Germline CDR1 MDHEN, CDR2 SYDVKM. V gave up 7 bases and J gave up 7 bases, with 16 bases separating them. Time point reported: pretreatment peripheral blood. This clone was counted a few times. Sequenced by immunoSEQ multiplex PCR; TCRdb stores in-frame clones only, minus some. The sample lists approximately 52,000 clones; about 68% were seen once. The V call is TRBV28, the J call TRBJ1-2, with D tentatively TRBD1 (5 bases). This receptor was obtained from a man between 65 and 85 years old with urothelial cancer. Sequenced here: PBMCs, sampled around atezolizumab (anti-PD-L1) treatment. The CDR3 nucleotides read TGTGCCAGCATCAATCAGGGATACGGTGGCTACACCTTC. Protein: CASINQGYGGYTF.